The 14 T cell receptor beta chains below come from one sample, sequenced in a study of beta chain features in type 1 diabetes. Points from the study as a whole: Within each of all four CD4+ subsets, Type 1 diabetes patients had TCRB CDR3s that were moderately but significantly shorter.

Expressed TCRB transcripts were sequenced because the isolated RNA had all been reverse transcribed beforehand. This table comes from immunoSEQ multiplex PCR, and its TCRdb copy is limited to in-frame clones, with some not included. The sample yields 150,000 to 200,000 clones, roughly 63% seen once. Their antigens are not known. Sample: naive CD4+ T cells from blood. The receptors were gathered from a man aged 25 to 45 with type 1 diabetes.

The chain couples TRBV10-3 to TRBJ2-5, with 8 bases lining up with TRBD2. The CDR3 contains 12 residues. CDR1 ENHRY and CDR2 SYGVKD come from the germline V gene. Trimming cost V 7 bases and J 5 bases; bases outside gene matches: 3. The CDR3: CAIKSSGETQYF. The DNA of the CDR3 is TGTGCCATCAAGTCTAGCGGGGAGACCCAGTACTTC.

The V call is TRBV13, the J call TRBJ2-7; D is undetermined. The germline CDR1 and CDR2 sequences are PRHDT and FYEKMQ (reference sequence). Trimming stripped 10 bases from V and 3 bases from J, with 16 bases between. This CDR3 is 13 amino acids long. This CDR3 is CAMIPGRFYEQYF. The CDR3 bases are TGTGCCATGATACCCGGACGGTTCTACGAGCAGTACTTC.

The J gene is TRBJ1-2, the V gene TRBV29-1, with D possibly TRBD1 on 6 matching bases. Trimming left V 7 bases short and J 3 bases short, with 15 bases between. The germline CDR1 and CDR2 sequences are SQVTM and ANQGSEA. CDR3 size: 13 residues. The CDR3 loop reads CSAVAGADYGYTF. CDR3 bases: TGCAGCGCCGTGGCGGGGGCGGACTATGGCTACACCTTC.

This chain uses TRBV30 with TRBJ2-1; 9 bases align to TRBD1. CDR1 and CDR2 from the germline V gene are GTSNPN and SVGIG (reference sequence). The CDR3 contains 14 residues. V was pared by 5 bases and J by 8 bases, with 10 bases of the junction left unmatched. The CDR3 protein is CAWGGTGISDEQFF. In DNA, the CDR3 is TGTGCCTGGGGGGGGACAGGGATCTCCGATGAGCAGTTCTTC.

To note about this clone: A read error may account for a junction end that differs from germline. This chain connects TRBV28 to TRBJ2-7; either TRBD1 or TRBD2 may supply D (5 bases each). This CDR3 is 12 amino acids long. Germline V gives CDR1 MDHEN, CDR2 SYDVKM. The CDR3 DNA sequence: TGTGCCAGCAGAGATCCGGTAGGGACCCCAGGCTTC. Amino acid sequence: CASRDPVGTPGF.

The chain couples TRBV4-3 to TRBJ1-2; D is ambiguous. CDR3 length: 14 amino acids. Looked up from germline, CDR1 is LGHNA and CDR2 is YSLEER. Trimming cost V 0 bases and J 2 bases, with 7 bases left between them. The CDR3 spells CASSQDQLNYGYTF. The CDR3 nucleotides read TGCGCCAGCAGCCAAGATCAACTAAACTATGGCTACACCTTC.

This chain links TRBV7-2 with TRBJ2-3; a weak D match, TRBD2 (6 bases). Trimming removed 3 bases from V and 2 bases from J, with 9 bases in between. CDR1 is SGHTA, CDR2 FQGNSA, per germline. The CDR3 consists of 14 residues. The chain's CDR3 is CASSFSGSTDTQYF. The CDR3 DNA follows: TGTGCCAGCAGCTTTAGCGGATCCACAGATACGCAGTATTTT. The whole variable domain, filled in from reference TRBV7-2 and TRBJ2-3, reads GAGVSQSPSNKVTEKGKDVELRCDPISGHTALYWYRQSLGQGLEFLIYFQGNSAPDKSGLPSDRFSAERTGGSVSTLTIQRTQQEDSAVYLCASSFSGSTDTQYFGPGTRLTVL.

The J gene is TRBJ2-1, the V gene TRBV7-9, with D perhaps matching TRBD2 (5 bases). The CDR3 is 16 amino acids. Trimming pared 7 bases from V and 7 bases from J, leaving 23 bases between. CDR1 is SEHNR and CDR2 is FQNEAQ in the germline V gene (reference sequence). CDR3 in amino acids: CASNVGGARRSNEQFF. CDR3 coding DNA: TGTGCCAGCAACGTAGGAGGTGCACGTAGGAGTAATGAGCAGTTCTTC.

This clone has more than one count but fewer than ten. The chain joins TRBV28 to TRBJ2-7, with D possibly being TRBD2 (6 bases). V was shortened by 8 bases and J by 4 bases, with 9 bases between the two germline ends. CDR3 length: 11 residues. In germline, CDR1 is MDHEN, CDR2 SYDVKM. The CDR3 coding sequence is TGTGCCAGCGGCGGGATATACGAGCAGTACTTC. It yields the protein CASGGIYEQYF.

The rearrangement links TRBV13 to TRBJ2-3, with a weak D call TRBD2 (6 bases). The CDR3 loop spans 16 amino acids. The V end lost 5 bases, the J end lost 1 base, and 16 bases lay between the germline ends. Germline CDR1 and CDR2: PRHDT and FYEKMQ (reference sequence). CDR3 DNA sequence: TGTGCCAGCAGCCTCCCTCTGTGGGGGGGCACAGATACGCAGTATTTT. Translation: CASSLPLWGGTDTQYF.

CDR3 nucleotides: TGTGCCAGCTCACCATCCTGGGGGAGGGAGGGCACTGAAGCTTTCTTT. This translates into CASSPSWGREGTEAFF. V is TRBV18 and J is TRBJ1-1; possible D gene TRBD1, 5 bases. CDR1 is KGHSH and CDR2 is LQKENI in the germline V gene. This CDR3 region has 16 residues. Between the trimmed V and J ends, which lost 2 bases and 4 bases, there was a span of 17 bases.

This clone has only a few counts. The chain combines TRBV5-1 with TRBJ2-3, with D tentatively TRBD2 (5 bases). This CDR3 is 15 amino acids long. Trimming stripped 4 bases from V and 5 bases from J, with 17 bases between. Looked up from germline, CDR1 is SGHRS and CDR2 is YFSETQ. CDR3 amino acids: CASSVTGIQGDTQYF. The CDR3 DNA reads as TGCGCCAGCAGCGTAACCGGGATTCAAGGAGATACGCAGTATTTT.

The chain carries TRBV7-9 and TRBJ1-5; D may be TRBD1 (5 bases). CDR3 length equals 14 residues. The ends were cut back, 5 bases at V and 9 bases at J, with 17 bases in the middle. Per the germline V gene, CDR1 is SEHNR and CDR2 is FQNEAQ (reference sequence). The CDR3 protein is CASSTQGDGVPQHF. In DNA, the CDR3 is TGTGCCAGCAGCACCCAAGGGGACGGAGTGCCCCAGCATTTT.

The chain recombines TRBV2 with TRBJ2-7; the D is unclear. Germline-derived CDR1 and CDR2 are SNHLY and FYNNEI. The germline V and J ends were trimmed by 4 bases and 3 bases, with 16 bases remaining between them. This CDR3 has 15 amino acids. In DNA form, the CDR3 reads TGTGCCAGCAGTGCAACCGGGTCAAGGGACTACGAGCAGTACTTC. This encodes CASSATGSRDYEQYF.